This entry describes one T cell receptor (beta chain). Germline values: CDR1 SGDLS, CDR2 YYNGEE. V lost 0 bases to trimming and J lost 3 bases, with 12 bases between them. The CDR3 spans 16 residues. The sample originates from a study of cytomegalovirus exposure and HLA in healthy donors. Measured with immunoSEQ multiplex PCR; TCRdb has only the in-frame clones, and not every one. This sample yields 110,000 to 150,000 clones, of which approximately 89% are seen a single time; 0.55% to 0.8% belongs to the top ten. The sequence was obtained from a man between 18 and 35 years old in good health and CMV-seronegative. The chain employs TRBV9 and TRBJ2-2; perhaps TRBD1 as D (5 bases). What was sequenced was PBMCs. CDR3 amino acids: CASSVGVTVYTGELFF. The DNA of the CDR3 is TGTGCCAGCAGCGTAGGGGTGACAGTTTACACCGGGGAGCTGTTTTTT.